A selection of T cell receptor beta chains follows, all from one sample in a study of blood T cell repertoires in COVID-19. The assay was immunoSEQ multiplex PCR, and TCRdb's table has in-frame clones only and misses some. The sample carries under 200,000 clones, less than 90% recorded once. The sequenced sample was PBMCs or T cells enriched from blood (not recorded which). These receptors all stem from a woman between 45 and 60 years old who had recovered from COVID-19. Both conserved end residues are part of each CDR3. D genes are given only for firm matches. Where a row states a size, it is once, few, many or the class of an expanded clone; other rows omit it.

abundance,j_gene,v_gene,d_gene,CDR3aa,CDR3nt
once,TRBJ2-2,TRBV5-4,TRBD1,CASSSDRVNTGELFF,TGTGCCAGCAGCTCGGACAGGGTGAACACCGGGGAGCTGTTTTTT
-,TRBJ2-1,TRBV7-3,TRBD2,CASSLTPGGSYNEQFF,TGTGCCAGCAGCTTAACGCCTGGCGGGAGTTACAATGAGCAGTTCTTC
-,TRBJ1-6,TRBV2,TRBD1,CASSERQGIVPLHF,TGTGCCAGCAGTGAACGACAGGGTATAGTCCCCCTCCACTTT
-,TRBJ2-7,TRBV3-1/TRBV3-2,-,CASSQPGGGGQYF,TGTGCCAGCAGCCAACCCGGAGGCGGCGGGCAGTACTTC
-,TRBJ1-4,TRBV28,-,CASSSPPGEEKLFF,TGTGCCAGCAGCTCCCCACCTGGGGAGGAAAAACTGTTTTTT
-,TRBJ1-6,TRBV7-9,-,CASSSSGWGHNSPLHF,TGTGCCAGCAGTTCCTCGGGGTGGGGTCATAATTCACCCCTCCACTTT
-,TRBJ1-5,TRBV4-2,-,CASSSVSGSNQPQHF,TGTGCCAGCAGCAGCGTGAGTGGGAGCAATCAGCCCCAGCATTTT
-,TRBJ2-7,TRBV19,-,CASSIGQATEQYF,TGTGCCAGTAGTATCGGCCAGGCTACCGAGCAGTACTTC
-,TRBJ2-5,TRBV7-2,-,CASSSRGASETQYF,TGTGCCAGCAGCTCCCGGGGGGCGTCGGAGACCCAGTACTTC
-,TRBJ2-1,TRBV19,-,CASGTTVLYNEQFF,TGTGCCAGTGGTACGACAGTGCTCTACAATGAGCAGTTCTTC
-,TRBJ1-2,TRBV9,-,CASSPTGTSYGYTF,TGTGCCAGCAGCCCAACCGGGACATCCTATGGCTACACCTTC
-,TRBJ1-4,TRBV3-1/TRBV3-2,-,CASTAGDGGVDATNEKLFF,TGTGCCAGCACGGCAGGCGACGGGGGGGTTGATGCAACTAATGAAAAACTGTTTTTT
-,TRBJ2-1,TRBV13,-,CASSAATDSSYNEQFF,TGTGCCAGCAGCGCCGCGACAGACAGCTCCTACAATGAGCAGTTCTTC
-,TRBJ2-1,TRBV24-1,TRBD2,CATSDLGRLAGEQFF,TGTGCCACCAGTGATTTGGGTCGACTAGCGGGGGAGCAGTTCTTC
-,TRBJ1-6,TRBV2,-,CASSFRAGEGSPLHF,TGTGCCAGCAGTTTTCGGGCGGGTGAGGGTTCACCCCTCCACTTT
-,TRBJ2-7,TRBV7-9,-,CASGFRGRYEQYF,TGTGCCAGCGGTTTTCGGGGTCGGTACGAGCAGTACTTC
once,TRBJ1-5,TRBV18,TRBD1,CASSATGTDNQPQHF,TGTGCCAGCTCAGCCACCGGGACAGACAATCAGCCCCAGCATTTT
-,TRBJ1-1,TRBV6-5,TRBD1,CASSGGAANTEAFF,TGTGCCAGTTCAGGGGGCGCCGCGAACACTGAAGCTTTCTTT
-,TRBJ1-5,TRBV19,TRBD1,CASSTRDRINQPQHF,TGTGCCAGTAGTACCCGGGACAGAATAAATCAGCCCCAGCATTTT
-,TRBJ2-7,TRBV28,TRBD1,CASYRQGGYEQYF,TGTGCCAGCTATCGACAGGGGGGGTACGAGCAGTACTTC
-,TRBJ2-3,TRBV11-3,TRBD1,CASSLGGTGAGDTQYF,TGTGCCAGCAGCTTAGGGGGGACAGGGGCCGGCGATACGCAGTATTTT
-,TRBJ1-1,TRBV7-3,-,CASSSNTGLNIGANTEAFF,TGTGCCAGCAGCTCGAATACGGGACTTAATATTGGAGCAAACACTGAAGCTTTCTTT
-,TRBJ1-4,TRBV19,-,CASSRRGGDEKLFF,TGTGCCAGTAGCCGACGCGGGGGCGATGAAAAACTGTTTTTT